A single sample gave rise to the 5 T cell receptor beta chains below, sequenced in a study of T cells in Graves' hyperthyroidism and ophthalmopathy. TCR beta CDR3 regions were amplified from RNA. When the TCR CDR3 underwent first-round RT-PCR, the HTBI primer set was used. One entry per CDR3 protein results from TCRdb running MiXCR on the multiplex PCR reads. The table shows 500,000 to 650,000 distinct CDR3 sequences, with 20% occurring only once. The sample taken for sequencing was blood. These receptors were obtained from a man aged 35 to 55 with Graves' ophthalmopathy.

This clonotype was observed at least ten times. The chain joins TRBV7-2 to TRBJ1-1, with TRBD1 matching over 7 bases. The CDR3 sequence is 15 residues long. Per germline, CDR1 SGHTA and CDR2 FQGNSA. V shed 5 bases, J shed 5 bases, and the junction held 11 bases outside the gene matches. The CDR3 DNA reads as TGTGCCAGCAGCCTAACGTACAGGGGAGGGACTGAAGCTTTCTTT. Protein sequence: CASSLTYRGGTEAFF. Filled out from reference TRBV7-2 and TRBJ1-1, the complete variable domain reads GAGVSQSPSNKVTEKGKDVELRCDPISGHTALYWYRQSLGQGLEFLIYFQGNSAPDKSGLPSDRFSAERTGGSVSTLTIQRTQQEDSAVYLCASSLTYRGGTEAFFGQGTRLTVV.

This clonotype has more than one count but fewer than ten. The chain employs TRBV5-6 and TRBJ2-1, with 9 nucleotides matching TRBD2. The junction had 6 bases not matched to a gene; V was cut back by 0 bases and J by 5 bases. Germline loops: CDR1 SGHDT, CDR2 YYEEEE. There are 16 residues in the CDR3. CDR3 in amino acids: CASSLVGLAGNNEQFF. CDR3 nucleotide sequence: TGTGCCAGCAGCTTGGTTGGCCTAGCGGGAAACAATGAGCAGTTCTTC.

CDR3 residues: CSATTSPSGNEQFF. CDR3 bases: TGCAGTGCTACCACTAGCCCCAGTGGGAATGAGCAGTTCTTC. V usage is TRBV20-1 and J usage is TRBJ2-1; TRBD2 is a possible D gene (6 bases). Germline V lookup: CDR1 DFQATT, CDR2 SNEGSKA (reference sequence). The CDR3 has 14 residues. V was trimmed by 4 bases and J by 7 bases, leaving 17 bases between them.

This clonotype showed up many times. J is TRBJ2-5 and V is TRBV7-9; D is perhaps TRBD2 (5 bases). Germline V gene lookup returns CDR1 SEHNR and CDR2 FQNEAQ (reference sequence). The CDR3 is made up of 13 amino acids. Trimming took off 3 bases at V and 3 bases at J, with 8 bases between the two ends. CDR3 residues: CASSLSGKETQYF. The CDR3 DNA reads TGTGCCAGCAGCTTGTCCGGGAAAGAGACCCAGTACTTC.

As concerns this clonotype: The junction does not match germline at one end; this may be a read error. The V call is TRBV10-3, the J call TRBJ2-7; D is uncertain. The CDR3 sequence is 12 residues long. Germline lookup yields CDR1 ENHRY and CDR2 SYGVKD. The CDR3 loop reads CAIGATSYEQCF. The DNA for the CDR3 is TGTGCCATCGGCGCCACCAGCTACGAGCAGTGCTTC.